The 30 T cell receptor beta chains below all came from one sample that was sequenced in a study of T cells in Graves' hyperthyroidism and ophthalmopathy. Amplified regions were TCR beta CDR3 sequences from RNA transcripts. HTBI primers were used for first-round RT-PCR of the TCR CDR3. TCRdb analysed the multiplex PCR reads with MiXCR anew, one entry per CDR3 protein. Altogether 300,000 to 350,000 distinct CDR3 sequences are present, about 15% being singletons, with the ten largest covering just under 25%. The source material was blood. The receptors derive from a woman between 25 and 40 years old with Graves' hyperthyroidism.

The chain carries TRBV2 and TRBJ2-7, with a possible D match to TRBD1 (6 bases). V was trimmed by 8 bases and J by 9 bases, leaving 14 bases between them. The length of the CDR3 is 11 residues. CDR1 is SNHLY, CDR2 FYNNEI, per germline. CDR3 nucleotide sequence: TGTGCCAGCGGCCGGGACAAGGGGCAGTACTTC. Amino acids: CASGRDKGQYF.

This clonotype was seen at least ten times. V usage is TRBV6-2 or TRBV6-3 and J usage is TRBJ2-1; the match to TRBD2 covers 9 bases. Germline V CDR1 and CDR2: MNHEY, SVGEGT. V was clipped by 10 bases and J by 6 bases; unmatched bases: 25. This CDR3 has 19 amino acids. The chain's CDR3 is CATNEGRVLAGGHFNEQFF. CDR3 in DNA: TGTGCCACCAACGAGGGGCGCGTCTTGGCGGGAGGGCATTTCAATGAGCAGTTCTTC.

This clonotype was detected a few times. A much more abundant neighbour one base away suggests this may be a read error. The chain has TRBV15 and TRBJ2-7; D not certain. With 2 bases removed from V and 3 bases from J, the gap between germline ends came to 14 bases. Germline lookup yields CDR1 LNHNV and CDR2 YYDKDF (reference sequence). CDR3 length equals 15 residues. The DNA for the CDR3 is TGTGCCACCAGCAGACAGAGTACCGTCCTCTACGAGCAGTACTTC. Translation gives CATSRQSTVLYEQYF.

This clonotype has more than one count but fewer than ten. The genes are TRBV2 and TRBJ1-4; weak D call: TRBD1 (5 bases). The V end was cut by 10 bases, the J end by 0 bases, with 15 bases between. The germline gives CDR1 SNHLY, CDR2 FYNNEI. CDR3 length: 15 residues. CDR3 sequence reads: CATQGDGATNEKLFF. CDR3 DNA sequence: TGTGCCACTCAAGGGGACGGTGCAACTAATGAAAAACTGTTTTTT.

This chain links TRBV6-2 or TRBV6-3 with TRBJ1-1; 10 bases match TRBD1. The CDR3 has 19 residues. V shed 4 bases, J shed 6 bases, and the junction held 20 bases outside the gene matches. The germline V gene encodes CDR1 MNHEY and CDR2 SVGEGT. Here the CDR3 reads CASSWGEGTGVPWRPEAFF. Written as DNA, the CDR3 is TGTGCCAGCAGTTGGGGGGAGGGGACAGGGGTCCCCTGGCGGCCTGAAGCTTTCTTT.

This clonotype occurred a few times. This chain uses TRBV19 with TRBJ2-2; no clear D. V gave up 5 bases and J gave up 4 bases, with 11 bases separating them. The CDR3 is 14 residues long. CDR1 LNHDA and CDR2 SQIVND come from the germline V gene (reference sequence). CDR3 loop: CASSGTDATGELFF. The CDR3 nucleotides are TGTGCCAGTAGTGGTACAGACGCCACCGGGGAGCTGTTTTTT.

This clonotype was counted between two and nine times. One base away lies a much larger clone, so this may be a sequencing read error. The missing conserved phenylalanine or tryptophan at the end of this CDR3 makes a read error likely. CDR3 nucleotide sequence: TGTGCCAGCAGTGAGACTAGCGGGAAGTTCAATGAGCAGTTCCTC. Encoded protein: CASSETSGKFNEQFL. The V and J genes are TRBV2 and TRBJ2-1; TRBD2 matches at 11 bases. This CDR3 has 15 amino acids. J gave up 6 bases and V 3 bases, and 4 bases lay outside the gene matches. The germline V gene has CDR1 SNHLY and CDR2 FYNNEI.

V gene TRBV29-1 combines with J gene TRBJ1-1, with a tentative D call TRBD1 (6 bases). Germline lookup yields CDR1 SQVTM and CDR2 ANQGSEA. Trimming stripped 0 bases from V and 1 base from J, with 15 bases between. This CDR3 is built from 16 residues. In nucleotides, the CDR3 is TGCAGCGTTGAAGATGTCAGGGGATCTAAGAACACTGAAGCTTTCTTT. Translating gives CSVEDVRGSKNTEAFF.

The rearrangement uses TRBV4-2 and TRBJ2-3, with TRBD2 matching over 13 bases. The CDR3 sequence is 17 residues long. Losses at the gene ends were 3 bases for V and 2 bases for J; bases not matched to a gene: 5. Germline-derived CDR1 and CDR2 are LGHNA and YNFKEQ. CDR3 DNA: TGTGCCAGCAGCCAGTGGACTAGCGGGAGTGTCACAGATACGCAGTATTTT. Translating gives CASSQWTSGSVTDTQYF.

This clonotype was counted at least ten times. The V call is TRBV28, the J call TRBJ1-1; D gene unclear. The CDR3 sequence is 13 residues long. Trimming removed 4 bases at V and 5 bases at J, with 11 bases between. Looked up from germline, CDR1 is MDHEN and CDR2 is SYDVKM. Here the CDR3 DNA reads TGTGCCAGCAGTTCCGTAGACGCGACTGAAGCTTTCTTT. Translation gives CASSSVDATEAFF. The full variable domain, in which reference TRBV28 and TRBJ1-1 provide the parts outside the CDR3, is DVKVTQSSRYLVKRTGEKVFLECVQDMDHENMFWYRQDPGLGLRLIYFSYDVKMKEKGDIPEGYSVSREKKERFSLILESASTNQTSMYLCASSSVDATEAFFGQGTRLTVV.

This clonotype was recorded a few times. The V and J genes are TRBV18 and TRBJ2-7; D may correspond to TRBD1 or TRBD2 (5 bases each). The CDR3 sequence is 14 residues long. V gave up 2 bases and J gave up 5 bases, with 13 bases separating them. Looked up from germline, CDR1 is KGHSH and CDR2 is LQKENI. The CDR3 loop is CASSPGGGIDEQYF. DNA for the CDR3: TGTGCCAGCTCACCAGGGGGTGGAATTGACGAGCAGTACTTC.

The V and J genes are TRBV4-3 and TRBJ2-3; TRBD2 matches 12 bases. V shed 4 bases and J 4 bases; nucleotides not matched to a gene: 21. Looked up from germline, CDR1 is LGHNA and CDR2 is YSLEER. The CDR3 totals 21 residues. CDR3 loop: CASSLNPYLAGGPILADTQYF. As DNA, the CDR3 is TGCGCCAGCAGCCTTAACCCTTACCTAGCGGGAGGGCCAATTTTGGCAGATACGCAGTATTTT.

This clonotype came up many times. V and J are TRBV7-9 and TRBJ2-7; 8 bases agree with TRBD2. The V segment lost 5 bases and the J segment 2 bases; nucleotides outside the gene matches: 5. This CDR3 spans 14 amino acids. Germline-derived CDR1 and CDR2 are SEHNR and FQNEAQ (reference sequence). The CDR3 protein is CASSLGGAPYEQYF. The CDR3 nucleotides read TGTGCCAGCAGCCTCGGGGGGGCTCCCTACGAGCAGTACTTC.

This clonotype was observed many times. J is TRBJ1-5 and V is TRBV6-1, with unresolved D. The CDR3 contains 16 residues. Per the germline V gene, CDR1 is MNHNS and CDR2 is SASEGT. Trimming took off 5 bases at V and 7 bases at J, with 21 bases between the two ends. CDR3 sequence: CASSPPPTDVRQPQHF. In DNA, the CDR3 is TGTGCCAGCAGTCCCCCTCCGACCGACGTGAGGCAGCCCCAGCATTTT.

The genes are TRBV4-3 and TRBJ2-2; 8 nucleotides align to TRBD1. V dropped 1 base and J dropped 7; count of bases not matched to a gene: 8. This CDR3 contains 16 residues. Per the germline V gene, CDR1 is LGHNA and CDR2 is YSLEER. DNA of the CDR3: TGCGCCAGCAGCCAAGGGACAGGGCCCGTCGGCGGGGAGCTGTTTTTT. Its protein product is CASSQGTGPVGGELFF.

This clonotype was seen many times. This rearrangement joins TRBV28 to TRBJ1-1, with 8 bases lining up with TRBD1. V was clipped by 8 bases and J by 5 bases; unmatched bases: 10. Germline loops: CDR1 MDHEN, CDR2 SYDVKM. This CDR3 spans 14 amino acids. The CDR3 loop reads CASARQGAQTEAFF. The CDR3 region has the DNA TGTGCCAGCGCGCGGCAGGGGGCGCAGACTGAAGCTTTCTTT.

This clonotype was seen repeatedly, ten times or more. The chain links TRBV27 to TRBJ2-2; 7 nucleotides match TRBD2. CDR3 size: 13 residues. Germline CDR1 MNHEY, CDR2 SMNVEV (reference sequence). Losses at the gene ends were 4 bases for V and 7 bases for J; bases not matched to a gene: 3. The CDR3 spells CASSSAGDGELFF. The CDR3 coding sequence is TGTGCCAGCAGTTCCGCGGGGGACGGGGAGCTGTTTTTT.

This clonotype occurred once. The chain couples TRBV28 to TRBJ2-7; D might be TRBD1 or TRBD2, each matching 6 bases. Germline-derived CDR1 and CDR2 are MDHEN and SYDVKM. V shed 7 bases and J shed 2 bases, with 24 bases lying between them. CDR3 length: 17 amino acids. The CDR3: CASIRRRWAEGAYEQYF. In DNA form, the CDR3 reads TGTGCCAGCATAAGGAGGCGCTGGGCGGAGGGGGCCTACGAGCAGTACTTC.

This clonotype turned up a few times. The CDR3 spells CASARLGFRGDFYEQYF. The CDR3 DNA reads TGTGCCAGCGCTAGGCTCGGGTTCAGGGGAGACTTCTACGAGCAGTACTTC. The chain couples TRBV6-1 to TRBJ2-7; perhaps TRBD1 as D (6 bases). The CDR3 runs to 17 residues. V lost 8 bases and J 3 bases, leaving 26 bases between the germline ends. Germline V lookup: CDR1 MNHNS, CDR2 SASEGT.

This clonotype was counted many times. This chain connects TRBV28 to TRBJ2-7; TRBD1 matches at 7 bases. Germline assignment: CDR1 MDHEN and CDR2 SYDVKM. The CDR3 runs to 12 residues. V lost 10 bases to trimming and J lost 6 bases; unmatched junction nucleotides: 9. The CDR3 nucleotides are TGTGCCACCGAGGACAGGCTCTTCGAGCAGTACTTC. The encoded protein is CATEDRLFEQYF. Filled out from reference TRBV28 and TRBJ2-7, the complete variable domain reads DVKVTQSSRYLVKRTGEKVFLECVQDMDHENMFWYRQDPGLGLRLIYFSYDVKMKEKGDIPEGYSVSREKKERFSLILESASTNQTSMYLCATEDRLFEQYFGPGTRLTVT.

This clonotype was recorded a few times. This chain connects TRBV28 to TRBJ1-2; D perhaps matches TRBD1 (5 bases). Germline lookup yields CDR1 MDHEN and CDR2 SYDVKM. The V gene lost 6 bases and the J gene lost 2 bases, with 16 bases spanning the gap. This CDR3 comprises 15 residues. The CDR3 sequence: CASSSLRDLNYGYTF. Here the CDR3 DNA reads TGTGCCAGCAGCTCACTCCGGGACCTCAACTATGGCTACACCTTC.

This clonotype turned up a few times. The chain combines TRBV7-9 with TRBJ2-7, with D tentatively TRBD2 (5 bases). Trimming pared 4 bases from V and 2 bases from J, leaving 9 bases between. The CDR3 is 13 residues long. The germline V gene has CDR1 SEHNR and CDR2 FQNEAQ (reference sequence). CDR3 sequence: CASSYGGPYEQYF. The DNA for the CDR3 is TGTGCCAGCAGCTATGGAGGCCCCTACGAGCAGTACTTC.

This clonotype was found many times. J is TRBJ2-1 and V is TRBV28; D may correspond to TRBD1 or TRBD2 (5 bases each). The V and J ends lost 6 bases and 4 bases respectively, with 22 bases between them. Germline V CDR1 and CDR2: MDHEN, SYDVKM. CDR3 length equals 17 residues. The CDR3 region has the DNA TGTGCCAGCAGGCCCACACTCCGGGACGGAAGGTACAATGAGCAGTTCTTC. It is translated as CASRPTLRDGRYNEQFF.

The sample holds many counts of this clonotype. The chain uses TRBV7-6 and TRBJ2-1; 7 nucleotides match TRBD2. The germline V gene has CDR1 SGHVS and CDR2 FNYEAQ. The ends lost 1 base at V and 3 bases at J; junction bases unmatched: 9. There are 17 residues in the CDR3. DNA for the CDR3: TGTGCCAGCAGCTTAGGGCCGGGACTAAAGATCTACAATGAGCAGTTCTTC. This encodes CASSLGPGLKIYNEQFF.

In this sample, this clonotype turned up a few times. The gene calls are TRBV6-6 and TRBJ2-3; D not certain. Germline V gene sequence: CDR1 MNHNY, CDR2 SVGAGI (reference sequence). Trimming removed 2 bases from V and 1 base from J, with 7 bases in between. The CDR3 is made up of 14 amino acids. CDR3 sequence reads: CASSYVAGTDTQYF. The CDR3 DNA reads as TGTGCCAGCAGTTACGTGGCAGGCACAGATACGCAGTATTTT.

Ten or more counts support this clonotype. The genes are TRBV11-2 and TRBJ2-1, with 10 bases matching TRBD2. The CDR3 length is 16 residues. V was clipped by 5 bases and J by 1 base; unmatched bases: 5. Per germline, CDR1 SGHAT and CDR2 FQNNGV. The CDR3 is CASSSRTSGSYNEQFF. CDR3 sequence (DNA): TGTGCCAGCAGCAGTCGGACTAGCGGATCCTACAATGAGCAGTTCTTC. Full variable domain (rest looked up from reference TRBV11-2 and TRBJ2-1): EAGVAQSPRYKIIEKRQSVAFWCNPISGHATLYWYQQILGQGPKLLIQFQNNGVVDDSQLPKDRFSAERLKGVDSTLKIQPAKLEDSAVYLCASSSRTSGSYNEQFFGPGTRLTVL.

This clonotype has a count of ten or more. CDR3 loop: CATSDQTGYSDTQYF. In DNA, the CDR3 is TGTGCCACCAGTGACCAGACAGGGTATTCAGATACGCAGTATTTT. The chain carries TRBV24-1 and TRBJ2-3; TRBD1 agrees at 7 bases. There are 15 residues in the CDR3. The V gene end was trimmed by 4 bases and the J gene end by 4 bases; junction bases not matched to a gene: 7. Germline lookup yields CDR1 KGHDR and CDR2 SFDVKD.

This clonotype came up once. The J gene is TRBJ1-2, the V gene TRBV30; D not resolved. The CDR3 runs to 13 residues. The V end was cut by 0 bases, the J end by 6 bases, with 11 bases between. Germline V gene sequence: CDR1 GTSNPN, CDR2 SVGIG (reference sequence). The CDR3 reads CAWSVMEFHGYTF. CDR3 DNA: TGTGCCTGGAGTGTAATGGAATTCCATGGCTACACCTTC.

This clonotype came up many times. CDR3 DNA: TGTGCCAGCAGTGAAGGGACATCCTTCACTGAAGCTTTCTTT. Its protein product is CASSEGTSFTEAFF. The gene calls are TRBV2 and TRBJ1-1, with D maybe TRBD1 (5 bases). Germline assignment: CDR1 SNHLY and CDR2 FYNNEI. The CDR3 spans 14 residues. V lost 1 base, J lost 4 bases, and 10 bases lay in between.

In this sample, this clonotype turned up many times. This CDR3 is CASSSQSDSPLHF. The CDR3 DNA reads as TGCGCCAGCAGCTCGCAGTCGGATTCACCCCTCCACTTT. The rearrangement joins TRBV5-1 to TRBJ1-6; D gene ambiguous. V lost 3 bases and J 8 bases, leaving 9 bases between the germline ends. There are 13 residues in the CDR3. CDR1 is SGHRS and CDR2 is YFSETQ in the germline V gene.